This note documents a single T cell receptor beta chain sequence. Its matching antigen is unknown. The sequenced fragment ends 3 residues before the CDR3 boundary, so the rest is inferred from the germline J gene. This entry comes from a study of T cells in women clearing cervical HPV infection. About the research overall: HLA type stays a possible confounder, typing being limited.

General observations from the study: CIN3+ cases had significantly higher TCR repertoire richness than controls, but evenness did not differ.

This CDR3 contains 14 residues. Per the germline V gene, CDR1 is MGHRA and CDR2 is YSYEKL. J gave up 5 bases and V 8 bases, and 8 bases lay outside the gene matches. Data came from immunoSEQ multiplex PCR; TCRdb stores just in-frame clones and leaves some out. The ten top clones account for approximately 8.4%, within a sample of roughly 36,000 clones. Each participant carried one incident cervical HPV16 infection only. This clonotype originated in a woman between 18 and 70 years old with a cervical HPV16 infection that either progressed to CIN3+ or cleared (not recorded which). Material: blood buffy coat. The gene calls are TRBV4-1 and TRBJ2-3; 9 nucleotides agree with TRBD1. CDR3 sequence reads: CASQDRGNEDTQYF. The covered CDR3 bases are TGCGCCAGCCAGGACAGGGGTAACGAAGATACG.